These 25 T cell receptor beta chains originate from one sample sequenced in a study of blood T cell repertoires in COVID-19. Measured with immunoSEQ multiplex PCR; TCRdb has only the in-frame clones, and not every one. The sample yields under 150,000 clones, approximately 90% seen once. Sequenced input: peripheral blood. Receptors were obtained from a human donor with active COVID-19. The donor label of this sample is uncertain.

The chain links TRBV9 to TRBJ1-5; D perhaps matches TRBD1 (6 bases). Germline CDR1 and CDR2: SGDLS and YYNGEE. CDR3 length: 15 residues. The V end was cut by 0 bases, the J end by 5 bases, with 12 bases between. CDR3 DNA sequence: TGTGCCAGCAGCGTAGCGGGGGGCATCGATCAGCCCCAGCATTTT. Translated, it gives CASSVAGGIDQPQHF.

The gene calls are TRBV4-2 and TRBJ1-5; TRBD1 might be the D (6 bases). This CDR3 contains 15 residues. The germline gives CDR1 LGHNA, CDR2 YNFKEQ. V was cut by 4 bases and J by 0 bases, with 10 bases left in between. The CDR3 nucleotides are TGTGCCAGCAGCCGACAGGTAGATAGCAATCAGCCCCAGCATTTT. As protein: CASSRQVDSNQPQHF.

The rearrangement uses TRBV13 and TRBJ1-6; 8 bases are a match to TRBD1. CDR3 length: 15 amino acids. With V trimmed by 5 bases and J by 3 bases, 3 bases remained unmatched. CDR1 and CDR2 from the germline V gene are PRHDT and FYEKMQ (reference sequence). This CDR3 is CASSRGQGYNSPLHF. DNA for the CDR3: TGTGCCAGCAGCCGTGGACAGGGCTATAATTCACCCCTCCACTTT. The full variable domain, rest sourced from reference TRBV13 and TRBJ1-6, is AAGVIQSPRHLIKEKRETATLKCYPIPRHDTVYWYQQGPGQDPQFLISFYEKMQSDKGSIPDRFSAQQFSDYHSELNMSSLELGDSALYFCASSRGQGYNSPLHFGNGTRLTVT.

The chain recombines TRBV12-1 with TRBJ1-5; TRBD1, the table's D call, was not compared with the DNA. TRBV12-1 is a listed pseudogene. The CDR3 is 17 residues long. CDR3 nucleotide sequence: TGTGCCAGCAGCTTTGTCTCCCAGGCAGGGCTAAGACAGCCCCAGCATTTT. Translated: CASSFVSQAGLRQPQHF.

The table lists this clone with a count of one. The chain couples TRBV28 to TRBJ2-1, with TRBD1 identical over 7 bases. CDR1 MDHEN and CDR2 SYDVKM come from the germline V gene. This CDR3 comprises 15 residues. Germline trimming cut 5 bases from V and 0 bases from J; bases unmatched to any gene: 4. The CDR3 nucleotides are TGTGCCAGCAGTGACAGGGAGAGCTCCTACAATGAGCAGTTCTTC. This encodes CASSDRESSYNEQFF.

V and J are TRBV4-3 and TRBJ1-2; a weak D match, TRBD1 (5 bases). The CDR3 length is 15 residues. Trimming took off 0 bases at V and 8 bases at J, with 16 bases between the two ends. Germline V CDR1 and CDR2: LGHNA, YSLEER. Here the CDR3 reads CASSQDRGREEGYTF. In DNA, the CDR3 is TGCGCCAGCAGCCAAGATAGGGGCAGGGAAGAGGGCTACACCTTC.

This clone was seen a single time. This sequence joins TRBV7-2 and TRBJ2-5; 8 nucleotides align to TRBD1. The CDR3 length is 15 residues. V was clipped by 4 bases and J by 2 bases; unmatched bases: 6. Germline V gene lookup returns CDR1 SGHTA and CDR2 FQGNSA. CDR3 bases: TGTGCCAGCAGCTCTAACAGGGGGTTGCAAGAGACCCAGTACTTC. Translation: CASSSNRGLQETQYF. The complete variable domain, with remaining parts taken from reference TRBV7-2 and TRBJ2-5, reads GAGVSQSPSNKVTEKGKDVELRCDPISGHTALYWYRQSLGQGLEFLIYFQGNSAPDKSGLPSDRFSAERTGGSVSTLTIQRTQQEDSAVYLCASSSNRGLQETQYFGPGTRLLVL.

The chain has TRBV7-9 and TRBJ2-3; possibly TRBD2 for D (5 bases). The CDR3 is made up of 15 amino acids. V was shortened by 5 bases and J by 2 bases, with 14 bases between the two germline ends. Germline loops: CDR1 SEHNR, CDR2 FQNEAQ (reference sequence). The CDR3 DNA reads TGTGCCAGCAGCAGACGGGGAGCAGACACAGATACGCAGTATTTT. Translating it yields CASSRRGADTDTQYF.

The rearrangement links TRBV29-1 to TRBJ1-6, with D maybe TRBD1 (6 bases). V was cut by 6 bases and J by 2 bases, with 8 bases left in between. Per the germline V gene, CDR1 is SQVTM and CDR2 is ANQGSEA. The length of the CDR3 is 13 residues. The CDR3 sequence is CSVKGAYNSPLHF. In DNA, the CDR3 is TGCAGCGTGAAGGGGGCCTATAATTCACCCCTCCACTTT.

J is TRBJ1-1 and V is TRBV9, with D perhaps TRBD1 (6 bases). Looked up from germline, CDR1 is SGDLS and CDR2 is YYNGEE. V lost 3 bases and J 5 bases, leaving 11 bases between the germline ends. The CDR3 runs 13 residues. The CDR3 DNA follows: TGTGCCAGCAGCGCTTCAGGGGATACTGAAGCTTTCTTT. The encoded protein is CASSASGDTEAFF.

The CDR3 DNA reads as TGTGCCAGCAGCTTAGATCTACAGGGACGAAACACCATATATTTT. As protein: CASSLDLQGRNTIYF. The V gene is TRBV7-2, the J gene TRBJ1-3; TRBD1 is a possible D gene (6 bases). Trimming stripped 1 base from V and 5 bases from J, with 12 bases between. This CDR3 is 15 amino acids long. Germline CDR1 reads SGHTA; CDR2 reads FQGNSA.

This sequence joins TRBV7-6 and TRBJ2-1, with 8 positions matching TRBD2. Germline assignment: CDR1 SGHVS and CDR2 FNYEAQ. This CDR3 is built from 16 residues. V trimming: 4 bases; J trimming: 7 bases; junction bases outside the gene matches: 12. CDR3 sequence (DNA): TGTGCCAGCAGCTCCCCTCCGGGGGGGCGGGTGAATGAGCAGTTCTTC. Protein sequence: CASSSPPGGRVNEQFF.

This chain links TRBV6-2 or TRBV6-3 with TRBJ1-2; D is uncertain. Germline-derived CDR1 and CDR2 are MNHEY and SVGEGT. Trimming removed 6 bases from V and 3 bases from J, with 8 bases in between. This CDR3 is built from 12 residues. CDR3 DNA: TGTGCCAGCAGCAGGAGAGACTATGGCTACACCTTC. Translation gives CASSRRDYGYTF.

The rearrangement links TRBV2 to TRBJ1-1, with a tentative D call TRBD1 (5 bases). Deletions cut 3 bases from V and 3 bases from J, with 17 bases between. From germline, CDR1 is SNHLY and CDR2 FYNNEI. The CDR3 extends over 16 amino acids. CDR3 sequence: CASSDTGGEMDTEAFF. The CDR3 DNA sequence: TGTGCCAGCAGTGACACCGGGGGGGAAATGGACACTGAAGCTTTCTTT. The whole variable domain, remainder taken from reference TRBV2 and TRBJ1-1, is EPEVTQTPSHQVTQMGQEVILRCVPISNHLYFYWYRQILGQKVEFLVSFYNNEISEKSEIFDDQFSVERPDGSNFTLKIRSTKLEDSAMYFCASSDTGGEMDTEAFFGQGTRLTVV.

This clone came up once. The V call is TRBV4-1, the J call TRBJ1-3; D gene unclear. V lost 4 bases and J lost 0, with 10 bases in between. Germline V CDR1 and CDR2: MGHRA, YSYEKL. The CDR3 runs to 15 residues. Here the CDR3 DNA reads TGCGCCAGCAGCCTCACTCTAGCCTCTGGAAACACCATATATTTT. Its protein is CASSLTLASGNTIYF.

The chain uses TRBV7-9 and TRBJ2-4, with a tentative D call TRBD1 (5 bases). Germline CDR1 is SEHNR and CDR2 is FQNEAQ (reference sequence). Between the trimmed V and J ends, which lost 1 base and 4 bases, there was a span of 20 bases. This CDR3 contains 18 residues. The CDR3 spells CASSLVLSRPGRKNIQYF. Here the CDR3 DNA reads TGTGCCAGCAGCTTAGTATTGTCCAGGCCAGGGCGAAAAAACATTCAGTACTTC.

The chain couples TRBV23-1 to TRBJ1-5; possibly TRBD1 for D (6 bases). TRBV23-1 is an ORF, and what it does is uncertain. This CDR3 has 17 amino acids. V lost 4 bases and J 5 bases, leaving 21 bases between the germline ends. As DNA, the CDR3 is TGCGCCAGCAGTCGACCGAAGCCGACAGGTAGATATCAGCCCCAGCATTTT. This encodes CASSRPKPTGRYQPQHF.

This clone was seen once. The chain has TRBV19 and TRBJ1-5, with a tentative D call TRBD1 (6 bases). The CDR3 runs 14 residues. V was pared by 0 bases and J by 6 bases, with 9 bases between. The germline CDR1 and CDR2 sequences are LNHDA and SQIVND (reference sequence). In nucleotides, the CDR3 is TGTGCCAGTAGTATAGACAGGGGACGTCAGCCCCAGCATTTT. Its translation is CASSIDRGRQPQHF.

This chain uses TRBV4-2 with TRBJ2-1, with TRBD1 matching 7 bases. The ends lost 6 bases at V and 2 bases at J; junction bases unmatched: 10. The CDR3 is made up of 16 amino acids. Per the germline V gene, CDR1 is LGHNA and CDR2 is YNFKEQ. This CDR3 is CASSKPGTEAYNEQFF. The CDR3 DNA follows: TGTGCCAGCAGTAAACCCGGGACAGAAGCCTACAATGAGCAGTTCTTC.

This clone was seen more than once but under ten times. The V call is TRBV6-4, the J call TRBJ2-2; no reliable D call. The CDR3 runs to 13 residues. The germline CDR1 and CDR2 sequences are MRHNA and SNTAGT. The ends were cut back, 4 bases at V and 2 bases at J, with 5 bases in the middle. The CDR3 region is CASSGGNTGELFF. CDR3 in DNA: TGTGCCAGCAGTGGAGGCAACACCGGGGAGCTGTTTTTT.

This clone was seen a few times. The CDR3 reads CAIRGTGGSYEQYF. DNA of the CDR3: TGTGCCATCAGGGGGACAGGGGGTTCGTACGAGCAGTACTTC. The rearrangement uses TRBV10-3 and TRBJ2-7; 11 nucleotides line up with TRBD1. J gave up 4 bases and V 6 bases, and 5 bases lay outside the gene matches. Germline loops: CDR1 ENHRY, CDR2 SYGVKD. CDR3 length: 14 amino acids.

This clone came up once. This chain uses TRBV29-1 with TRBJ2-4; TRBD1 is a possible D gene (6 bases). V gave up 6 bases and J gave up 1 base, with 16 bases separating them. In germline, CDR1 is SQVTM, CDR2 ANQGSEA. The CDR3 has 15 residues. The CDR3 loop is CSVGTHVMAKNIQYF. The DNA of the CDR3 is TGCAGCGTCGGGACACACGTAATGGCCAAAAACATTCAGTACTTC.

V gene TRBV5-8 combines with J gene TRBJ1-2, with TRBD1 matching 8 bases. The CDR3 is 14 residues long. Germline CDR1 and CDR2: SGHTS and YDEGEE. J lost 7 bases, V lost 2 bases, and 7 bases had no gene match. The chain's CDR3 is CASSFRQGAVGYTF. The CDR3 DNA is TGTGCCAGCAGCTTTCGTCAGGGGGCGGTTGGCTACACCTTC.

The chain is built from TRBV5-1 and TRBJ1-1; TRBD1 is a possible D gene (6 bases). This CDR3 is 16 amino acids long. CDR1 and CDR2 (germline): SGHRS, YFSETQ. V lost 3 bases, J lost 0 bases, and 15 bases lay in between. CDR3 in amino acids: CASSYVQGSLNTEAFF. The DNA for the CDR3 is TGCGCCAGCAGCTACGTGCAGGGGTCCCTGAACACTGAAGCTTTCTTT.

The genes are TRBV28 and TRBJ1-2, with D possibly TRBD1 on 6 matching bases. The V gene lost 5 bases and the J gene lost 8 bases, with 12 bases spanning the gap. Germline CDR1 is MDHEN and CDR2 is SYDVKM. There are 12 residues in the CDR3. CDR3 bases: TGTGCCAGCAGTGCCGGGACAACGGGCTACACCTTC. Translation: CASSAGTTGYTF.